Included here is one TCR beta chain sequence, with context. The antigen is unknown. Germline lookup yields CDR1 MNHEY and CDR2 SVGAGI. The CDR3 totals 13 residues. Trimming cost V 6 bases and J 3 bases, with 12 bases left between them. This entry is derived from a study of T cells in localized non-small cell lung cancer. Study outcomes and limitations: Adjacent lung tissue had a median about 57 of the top 100 clones found in the tumor. Longer overall survival was seen with higher T cell density measured in blood. Uninvolved adjacent lung showed the highest T cell clonality, exceeding tumor.

Only in-frame clones appear in the TCRdb table, and some are missing; sequencing was by immunoSEQ multiplex PCR. The table lists roughly 86,000 clones, 84% of them singletons. The material sequenced was peripheral blood, taken before any cancer treatment. The origin of this receptor is a man aged 40 to 75 with stage I lung adenocarcinoma. The chain combines TRBV6-5 with TRBJ2-7; D is perhaps TRBD1 (6 bases). The CDR3 loop reads CASRPTGLYEQYF. The CDR3 nucleotides read TGTGCCAGCAGACCGACAGGTCTCTACGAGCAGTACTTC.